This TCR beta chain was captured by sequencing in a study of OX40 agonist ivuxolimab in advanced cancers. About the study: Patients received intravenous ivuxolimab every 2 weeks at 0.01 to 10 mg/kg. It was permissible to have had prior anti-PD-1, anti-PD-L1 or anti-CTLA-4 therapy, and over 35% had some.

This clone was seen only once. Its antigen is as yet unknown. Germline trimming cut 2 bases from V and 0 bases from J; bases unmatched to any gene: 11. CDR1 SGHAT and CDR2 FQNNGV come from the germline V gene. The CDR3 sequence is 18 residues long. The method was immunoSEQ multiplex PCR; TCRdb's version includes in-frame clones alone and lacks a portion of them. The table shows roughly 70,000 clones, with approximately 90% occurring only once. Whole-study findings and limits: Doses of 0.1 to 3.0 mg/kg were accompanied by clonal expansion of CD4+ and CD8+ blood T cells by week 6. Low normalized clonal expansion also occurred in some nonresponding patients.

V gene TRBV11-2 combines with J gene TRBJ1-2; 8 nucleotides match TRBD1. The TCR was taken from an adult with an advanced solid tumor such as melanoma, head and neck, liver or kidney cancer. Here the sequenced sample was CD4+ or CD8+ T cells sorted from blood, taken in a trial of the OX40 agonist ivuxolimab. The CDR3 nucleotides read TGTGCCAGCAGCTTATATGGGACAGGAGGATCCGCTAACTATGGCTACACCTTC. Translating it yields CASSLYGTGGSANYGYTF.